A selection of T cell receptor beta chains follows, all from one sample in a study of cytomegalovirus exposure and HLA in healthy donors. Generated by immunoSEQ multiplex PCR, the TCRdb table keeps only in-frame clones and is missing some. The sample holds about 120,000 clones, over 65% seen once. The specimen was PBMCs. The origin of the receptors is a woman in her 30s in good health and CMV-seronegative. CDR3s include the opening cysteine and the closing phenylalanine or tryptophan. D genes are given only for firm matches. Part of the rows lack a size; the others show once, few, many or a class for expanded clones.

j_gene | d_gene | abundance | v_gene | CDR3nt | CDR3aa
TRBJ1-3 | . | few | TRBV7-9 | TGTGCCAGCAGCCAGACAGTTTCTGGAAACACCATATATTTT | CASSQTVSGNTIYF
TRBJ1-4 | TRBD1 | once | TRBV2 | TGTGCCAGCAGTGTAGTCCAGGGGGCATCGGGTAATGAAAAACTGTTTTTT | CASSVVQGASGNEKLFF
TRBJ2-2 | TRBD1 | . | TRBV5-1 | TGCGCCAGCAGCTTGACAGGGGGCAACACCGGGGAGCTGTTTTTT | CASSLTGGNTGELFF
TRBJ2-6 | TRBD2 | . | TRBV4-2 | TGTGCCAGCAGCCAAGATCGGGGGACTAGCGGGGGCCGGAGCTCTGGGGCCAACGTCCTGACTTTC | CASSQDRGTSGGRSSGANVLTF
TRBJ2-5 | TRBD2 | . | TRBV11-2 | TGTGCCAGCAGCCCTTTCCTAGCGGCCCTCCAAGAGACCCAGTACTTC | CASSPFLAALQETQYF
TRBJ1-6 | TRBD1 | . | TRBV19 | TGTGCCAGTAGTATAAAGGACAGGAAGCCTAATTCACCCCTCCACTTT | CASSIKDRKPNSPLHF
TRBJ2-5 | TRBD1 | . | TRBV5-1 | TGCGCCAGCAGCTTGGGGGGGAACAGGGGGCGAGAGACCCAGTACTTC | CASSLGGNRGRETQYF
TRBJ2-1 | TRBD2 | . | TRBV11-2 | TGTGCCAGCAGCGACCTAGCGGGGGGGAACAATGAGCAGTTCTTC | CASSDLAGGNNEQFF
TRBJ1-5 | TRBD1 | few | TRBV7-8 | TGTGCCAGCAGCTGGCGGGACAGAACTAATCAGCCCCAGCATTTT | CASSWRDRTNQPQHF
TRBJ2-5 | TRBD2 | . | TRBV11-2 | TGTGCCAGCAGCTGGACGGGGGGGGGACAAGAGACCCAGTACTTC | CASSWTGGGQETQYF
TRBJ2-3 | . | . | TRBV29-1 | TGCAGCGTTGAACTGGCTGATACGCAGTATTTT | CSVELADTQYF
TRBJ2-1 | TRBD2 | . | TRBV12-5 | TGTGCTAGTGGTTTGTCTAAGCGGGGGGCCAACAATGAGCAGTTCTTC | CASGLSKRGANNEQFF
TRBJ1-6 | . | . | TRBV7-2 | TGTGCCAGCAGCGTTGGACTGGGAATGGTAGGATCACCCCTCCACTTT | CASSVGLGMVGSPLHF
TRBJ2-3 | . | . | TRBV9 | TGTGCCAGCAGCGGGGGGCCCCCTCTATCGGATACGCAGTATTTT | CASSGGPPLSDTQYF
TRBJ1-5 | TRBD1 | . | TRBV11-2 | TGTGCCAGCAGCTTAGCGGGACAGATGAATCAGCCCCAGCATTTT | CASSLAGQMNQPQHF
TRBJ2-1 | . | once | TRBV7-9 | TGTGCCAGCAGCCCGAAGGGACTCTACAATGAGCAGTTCTTC | CASSPKGLYNEQFF
TRBJ1-3 | . | . | TRBV9 | TGTGCCAGCAGCCCACCGGGGGGGTTTTCTGGAAACACCATATATTTT | CASSPPGGFSGNTIYF
TRBJ2-1 | . | . | TRBV9 | TGTGCCAGCAGCGTAGGAGGGAGCCCCGGCCCCTACAATGAGCAGTTCTTC | CASSVGGSPGPYNEQFF
TRBJ1-1 | TRBD1 | once | TRBV5-4 | TGTGCCAGCAGCCGTGGGACAGGGGAGACTGAAGCTTTCTTT | CASSRGTGETEAFF
TRBJ1-3 | . | . | TRBV11-2 | TGTGCCAGCAGCCTAACTAGCACCATATATTTT | CASSLTSTIYF
TRBJ2-2 | . | . | TRBV15 | TGTGCCACCAGCAGCTACAGAATCAACACCGGGGAGCTGTTTTTT | CATSSYRINTGELFF
TRBJ2-7 | TRBD1 | . | TRBV27 | TGTGCCAGCAGTTTAAACAGGGGGTCCTACGAGCAGTACTTC | CASSLNRGSYEQYF
TRBJ2-3 | . | . | TRBV28 | TGTGCCAGCAGTTTATGGCTATCTGGGGGCGAGACAGATACGCAGTATTTT | CASSLWLSGGETDTQYF
TRBJ2-3 | . | . | TRBV12-5 | TGTGCTAGTGGTTTGTCCCGAGAGTACACAGATACGCAGTATTTT | CASGLSREYTDTQYF
TRBJ1-6 | TRBD1 | . | TRBV7-2 | TGTGCCAGCAGCCCGTTGACAGGGCATGTGGGACCCCTCCACTTT | CASSPLTGHVGPLHF
TRBJ2-1 | TRBD1 | . | TRBV7-2 | TGTGCCAGCAGCCAAAGGGACAGACTAAGCTCCTACAATGAGCAGTTCTTC | CASSQRDRLSSYNEQFF
TRBJ2-3 | TRBD2 | medium-sized | TRBV4-3 | TGCGCCAGCAGCCTTAGAGAGACTAGCGGGGGCACAGATACGCAGTATTTT | CASSLRETSGGTDTQYF
TRBJ2-7 | TRBD2 | . | TRBV7-2 | TGTGCCAGCAGCTTACGCGGGGGGGTTCATCTCGAGCAGTACTTC | CASSLRGGVHLEQYF
TRBJ2-1 | TRBD2 | . | TRBV9 | TGTGCCAGCAGCGTAGGCGGGACTAGCGGGGGGGCCATCTACAATGAGCAGTTCTTC | CASSVGGTSGGAIYNEQFF
TRBJ1-6 | TRBD1 | . | TRBV2 | TGTGCCAGCAGGGCCGGGACAGATTATAATTCACCCCTCCACTTT | CASRAGTDYNSPLHF
TRBJ2-5 | . | . | TRBV5-6 | TGTGCCAGCAGTATAGGAGCTAAAGAGACCCAGTACTTC | CASSIGAKETQYF
TRBJ1-2 | TRBD1 | . | TRBV19 | TGTGCCAGTAGTACGACCGGGACAGGTCGGGTCATAGGCTACACCTTC | CASSTTGTGRVIGYTF
TRBJ2-4 | . | . | TRBV10-3 | TGTGCCATCAATCCCGACAAGGGAGGCATTCAGTACTTC | CAINPDKGGIQYF
TRBJ2-7 | TRBD1 | . | TRBV5-6 | TGTGCCAGCAGCTCCTCCGGGACAGGGCACTACGAGCAGTACTTC | CASSSSGTGHYEQYF
TRBJ1-2 | TRBD1 | . | TRBV19 | TGTGCCAGTAGTATGGGACAGCTGTATGGCTACACCTTC | CASSMGQLYGYTF
TRBJ1-2 | . | . | TRBV7-8 | TGTGCCAGCAGCCCCCCCGGGGGCTATGGCTACACCTTC | CASSPPGGYGYTF
TRBJ1-2 | . | . | TRBV15 | TGTGCCACCAGCAGCGCCCGGGAGGGGGGGAATGGCTACACCTTC | CATSSAREGGNGYTF
TRBJ2-7 | . | . | TRBV6-1 | TGTGCCAGCAGTGAAGTAAACAGCTACGAGCAGTACTTC | CASSEVNSYEQYF
TRBJ1-4 | TRBD1 | . | TRBV7-6 | TGTGCCAGCAGCTACCGCGACAGGGGTGGTCGTCGAGATGAAAAACTGTTTTTT | CASSYRDRGGRRDEKLFF
TRBJ1-2 | TRBD1 | . | TRBV4-3 | TGCGCCAGCAGCCGACAGGGGGCAAAGAACTATGGCTACACCTTC | CASSRQGAKNYGYTF
TRBJ2-3 | TRBD2 | . | TRBV5-1 | TGCGCCAGCAGCTTGTGGCTAGCGGGGTTTCCTAGCACAGATACGCAGTATTTT | CASSLWLAGFPSTDTQYF